This entry lists 11 T cell receptor beta chains sequenced from one sample in a study of blood T cell repertoires in COVID-19. The repertoire was sequenced with immunoSEQ multiplex PCR; TCRdb's copy has only in-frame clones and lacks some. The repertoire holds approximately 94,000 clones, with around 88% as singletons. The sample was peripheral blood. The receptor set was obtained from a human donor in a cohort sampled during active COVID-19.

The chain uses TRBV7-2 and TRBJ1-4; 7 positions agree with TRBD1. Germline loops: CDR1 SGHTA, CDR2 FQGNSA. The CDR3 spans 17 residues. J was trimmed by 5 bases and V by 4 bases; bases with no gene match: 13. The CDR3 nucleotides are TGTGCCAGCAGCTCGGTGGTCAAGGGGGCAGGGAATGAAAAACTGTTTTTT. Residues: CASSSVVKGAGNEKLFF. Using reference TRBV7-2 and TRBJ1-4 for the parts outside the CDR3, the full variable domain is GAGVSQSPSNKVTEKGKDVELRCDPISGHTALYWYRQSLGQGLEFLIYFQGNSAPDKSGLPSDRFSAERTGGSVSTLTIQRTQQEDSAVYLCASSSVVKGAGNEKLFFGSGTQLSVL.

The chain combines TRBV2 with TRBJ1-2; TRBD1 agrees at 8 bases. V lost 5 bases and J lost 2; bases outside the gene matches: 4. Germline V gives CDR1 SNHLY, CDR2 FYNNEI. The CDR3 is 14 amino acids. The CDR3: CASSNRTGNYGYTF. CDR3 bases: TGTGCCAGCAGTAACCGGACAGGGAACTATGGCTACACCTTC. Filled out from reference TRBV2 and TRBJ1-2, the complete variable domain reads EPEVTQTPSHQVTQMGQEVILRCVPISNHLYFYWYRQILGQKVEFLVSFYNNEISEKSEIFDDQFSVERPDGSNFTLKIRSTKLEDSAMYFCASSNRTGNYGYTFGSGTRLTVV.

The V and J genes are TRBV27 and TRBJ2-7; D gene unclear. The CDR3 covers 12 residues. Between the trimmed V and J ends, which lost 4 bases and 0 bases, there was a span of 4 bases. Germline CDR1 and CDR2: MNHEY and SMNVEV (reference sequence). CDR3 nucleotides: TGTGCCAGCAGTTCCAGCTCCTACGAGCAGTACTTC. It translates to CASSSSSYEQYF.

This sequence joins TRBV7-9 and TRBJ2-3; TRBD2 agrees at 9 bases. Germline V lookup: CDR1 SEHNR, CDR2 FQNEAQ (reference sequence). The CDR3 runs to 16 residues. The ends lost 1 base at V and 2 bases at J; junction bases unmatched: 4. CDR3 nucleotides: TGTGCCAGCAGCTTAGGGCGGGAGGGCCTCACAGATACGCAGTATTTT. Protein sequence: CASSLGREGLTDTQYF.

The rearrangement links TRBV6-5 to TRBJ2-1, with 9 bases fitting TRBD1. The CDR3 contains 15 residues. V dropped 8 bases and J dropped 2; count of bases not matched to a gene: 7. Germline V gives CDR1 MNHEY, CDR2 SVGAGI. The CDR3 DNA reads TGTGCCAGCCAAAAGACAGGGGGGACCTACAATGAGCAGTTCTTC. Amino acids: CASQKTGGTYNEQFF.

The chain carries TRBV6-6 and TRBJ2-7; 11 nucleotides align to TRBD2. The V gene's germline CDR1 is MNHNY and CDR2 SVGAGI (reference sequence). The CDR3 length is 16 residues. Germline trimming cut 6 bases from V and 3 bases from J; bases unmatched to any gene: 10. For the CDR3, the DNA is TGTGCCAGCAGGTCCCACGCCGGGACTAGCGGCTACGAGCAGTACTTC. It specifies CASRSHAGTSGYEQYF.

J is TRBJ2-4 and V is TRBV11-3; perhaps TRBD1 as D (6 bases). The CDR3 covers 18 residues. V was cut by 7 bases and J by 1 base, with 23 bases left in between. The germline V gene has CDR1 SGHNT and CDR2 YENEEA. CDR3 loop: CASIFPTPGDLAKNIQYF. CDR3 nucleotides: TGTGCCAGCATTTTCCCCACCCCAGGGGATTTGGCCAAAAACATTCAGTACTTC.

The J gene is TRBJ1-1, the V gene TRBV7-8, with D unresolved. Germline V gene sequence: CDR1 SGHVS, CDR2 FQNEAQ. This CDR3 is built from 15 residues. V lost 5 bases to trimming and J lost 1 base, with 14 bases between them. CDR3 sequence: CASSHRGRANTEAFF. DNA of the CDR3: TGTGCCAGCAGCCATCGCGGGAGGGCGAACACTGAAGCTTTCTTT.

The chain joins TRBV11-2 to TRBJ2-5; no firm D call. In germline, CDR1 is SGHAT, CDR2 FQNNGV. With 3 bases removed from V and 2 bases from J, the gap between germline ends came to 13 bases. The CDR3 consists of 15 residues. The CDR3 is CASSFVLAGQETQYF. The CDR3 region has the DNA TGTGCCAGCAGCTTTGTTCTGGCCGGGCAAGAGACCCAGTACTTC.

The CDR3 DNA is TGTGCCACCAGCAGACAGGGGGGAACCGGGGAGCTGTTTTTT. This codes for CATSRQGGTGELFF. The rearrangement links TRBV15 to TRBJ2-2; weak D call: TRBD1 (7 bases). Germline V gene data show CDR1 as LNHNV and CDR2 as YYDKDF (reference sequence). Trimming stripped 2 bases from V and 5 bases from J, with 9 bases between. The CDR3 contains 14 residues.

The CDR3 bases are TGTGCCAGTAGTAGCACAGCGAGGGACACCGGGGAGCTGTTTTTT. Translated, it gives CASSSTARDTGELFF. The chain uses TRBV19 and TRBJ2-2, with D maybe TRBD2 (5 bases). There are 15 residues in the CDR3. V was shortened by 4 bases and J by 3 bases, with 12 bases between the two germline ends. The germline V gene has CDR1 LNHDA and CDR2 SQIVND (reference sequence). Full variable domain (missing parts from reference TRBV19 and TRBJ2-2): DGGITQSPKYLFRKEGQNVTLSCEQNLNHDAMYWYRQDPGQGLRLIYYSQIVNDFQKGDIAEGYSVSREKKESFPLTVTSAQKNPTAFYLCASSSTARDTGELFFGEGSRLTVL.